The clone carrying this TCR beta chain was observed many times. Its specificity is unknown. The data derive from a study of sequential checkpoint blockade in melanoma. Looking at the study overall: About 88 pretreatment tumor DNA samples were TCRβ immunosequenced. Regarding the study as a whole: Tumor T-cell fraction and clonality correlated with PD-L1 and CD8+ counts.

V was pared by 2 bases and J by 3 bases, with 2 bases of the junction left unmatched. In germline, CDR1 is SGHNT, CDR2 YENEEA. The CDR3 consists of 14 residues. TCRdb's copy holds only in-frame clones and misses some; the assay was immunoSEQ multiplex PCR. The data show roughly 5,100 clones, 15% to 20% seen once. As to treatment: randomized to nivolumab then ipilimumab (arm A) or the reverse (arm B). The sample in question was tumor tissue (inferred from file names), obtained from a patient given nivolumab and ipilimumab in sequence. The origin of this receptor is a human donor with melanoma. The V gene is TRBV11-3, the J gene TRBJ1-2, with TRBD1 matching over 8 bases. The CDR3 region is CASSLPDRDYGYTF. For the CDR3, the DNA is TGTGCCAGCAGCTTACCGGACAGGGACTATGGCTACACCTTC.